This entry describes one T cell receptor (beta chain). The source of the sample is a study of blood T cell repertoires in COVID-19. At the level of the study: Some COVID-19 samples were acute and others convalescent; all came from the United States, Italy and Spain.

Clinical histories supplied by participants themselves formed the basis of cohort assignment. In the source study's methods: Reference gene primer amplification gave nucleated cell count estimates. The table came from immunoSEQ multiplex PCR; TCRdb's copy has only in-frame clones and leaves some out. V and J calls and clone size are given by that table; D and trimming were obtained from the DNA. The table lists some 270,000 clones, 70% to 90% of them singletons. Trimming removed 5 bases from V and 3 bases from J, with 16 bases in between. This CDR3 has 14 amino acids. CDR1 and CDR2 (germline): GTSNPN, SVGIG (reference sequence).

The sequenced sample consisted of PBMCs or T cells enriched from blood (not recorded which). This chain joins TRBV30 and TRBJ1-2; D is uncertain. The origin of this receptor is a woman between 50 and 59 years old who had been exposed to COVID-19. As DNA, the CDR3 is TGTGCCTGGTTCCGGAGAAATCGGGACTATGGCTACACCTTC. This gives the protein CAWFRRNRDYGYTF.